The clone carrying this TCR beta chain was detected ten times or more. This sample is drawn from a study of spatial heterogeneity in lung cancer. The CDR3 totals 15 residues. Germline values: CDR1 DFQATT, CDR2 SNEGSKA (reference sequence). The junction had 11 bases not matched to a gene; V was cut back by 6 bases and J by 6 bases. The time point was: blood at routine non-recurrence follow-up after resection. Via MiXCR, TCRdb re-called the 5' RACE reads, giving one row per CDR3 protein. The profile shows some 35,000 distinct CDR3 sequences, 6% to 9.5% of them singletons. The source material was PBMCs, sampled at follow-up. The receptor's source is a male donor with early-stage non-small cell lung cancer. This chain links TRBV20-1 with TRBJ2-3; 11 bases are shared with TRBD2. The CDR3 here is CSAPNSGGAGDTQYF. CDR3 in DNA: TGCAGTGCGCCTAATAGCGGGGGGGCCGGGGATACGCAGTATTTT.